These 3 T cell receptor beta chains came from one sample sequenced in a study of T cells in women clearing cervical HPV infection. The table came from immunoSEQ multiplex PCR; TCRdb's copy has only in-frame clones and leaves some out. This sample's clone table lists tens of thousands of clones. Specimen: blood buffy coat. These receptor sequences come from a woman between 18 and 75 years old with a cervical HPV16 infection that either progressed to CIN3+ or cleared (not recorded which).

A remark on this clone: Sequencing ends 3 residues short of the CDR3 end; the germline J gene provides the rest. J is TRBJ2-3 and V is TRBV20-1, with a possible D match to TRBD2 (5 bases). The CDR3 runs 14 residues. Germline lookup yields CDR1 DFQATT and CDR2 SNEGSKA (reference sequence). CDR3 sequence: CSAIRGYSKETQYF. The sequenced CDR3 bases are TGCAGTGCTATTAGAGGGTATTCCAAGGAGACG.

In regard to this clone: The missing CDR3 end, 3 residues past where the read stops, is filled in from the germline J gene. The chain employs TRBV30 and TRBJ1-6, with TRBD1 identical over 9 bases. The CDR3 is 13 amino acids. The germline V gene has CDR1 GTSNPN and CDR2 SVGIG (reference sequence). V trimming: 5 bases; J trimming: 7 bases; junction bases outside the gene matches: 3. CDR3 in amino acids: CAWVDRGNSPLHF. The DNA read from the CDR3 is TGTGCCTGGGTGGACAGGGGAAATTCACCC. Full variable domain (remainder filled in from reference TRBV30 and TRBJ1-6): SQTIHQWPATLVQPVGSPLSLECTVEGTSNPNLYWYRQAAGRGLQLLFYSVGIGQISSEVPQNLSASRPQDRQFILSSKKLLLSDSGFYLCAWVDRGNSPLHFGNGTRLTVT.

A note on this clone: Sequencing ends 3 residues short of the CDR3 end; the germline J gene provides the rest. The chain is built from TRBV18 and TRBJ1-1, with D unresolved. CDR1 is KGHSH, CDR2 LQKENI, per germline. CDR3 length: 12 residues. Partial CDR3 DNA: TGTGCCAGCTCCCGGGTCCCGACGGAG. It translates to CASSRVPTE. The CDR3 reads in full as CASSRVPTEAFF.